This T cell receptor beta chain was profiled in a study of response to subunit inactivated influenza vaccine. With respect to this clonotype: Its antigen is as yet unknown.

Study findings and constraints: A suggestion made by the authors is that each seasonal influenza vaccination recruits few new T cells.

TCRdb re-called the RT-PCR reads through MiXCR, storing one row per CDR3 protein. The sample shows over 400,000 distinct CDR3 sequences, roughly 9.8% of them seen only once. The V gene's germline CDR1 is SGHTA and CDR2 FQGNSA. V dropped 3 bases and J dropped 10 bases, with 10 bases sitting between them. This CDR3 contains 12 residues. The chain has TRBV7-2 and TRBJ2-1; D possibly corresponds to TRBD1 (6 bases). The sequence derives from a man between 45 and 60 years old who received an inactivated influenza vaccine. The sequenced sample was PBMCs from blood, obtained roughly 47 days after vaccination. CDR3 bases: TGTGCCAGCAGCTTCGACAGGCGGGAGCAGTTCTTC. Protein product: CASSFDRREQFF.